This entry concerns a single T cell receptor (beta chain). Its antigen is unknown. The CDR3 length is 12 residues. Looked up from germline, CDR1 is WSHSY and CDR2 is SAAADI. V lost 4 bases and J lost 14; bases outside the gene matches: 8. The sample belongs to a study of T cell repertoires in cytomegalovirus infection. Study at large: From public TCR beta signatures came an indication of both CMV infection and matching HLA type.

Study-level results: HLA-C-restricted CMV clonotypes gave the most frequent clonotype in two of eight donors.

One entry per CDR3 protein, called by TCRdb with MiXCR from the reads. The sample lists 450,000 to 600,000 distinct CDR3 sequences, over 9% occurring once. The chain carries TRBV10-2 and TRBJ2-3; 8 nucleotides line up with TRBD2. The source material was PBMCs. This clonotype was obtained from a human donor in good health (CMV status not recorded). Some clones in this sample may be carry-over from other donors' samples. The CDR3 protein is CASSVGSGGPYF. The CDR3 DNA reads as TGCGCCAGCAGTGTAGGAAGCGGGGGCCCGTATTTT.